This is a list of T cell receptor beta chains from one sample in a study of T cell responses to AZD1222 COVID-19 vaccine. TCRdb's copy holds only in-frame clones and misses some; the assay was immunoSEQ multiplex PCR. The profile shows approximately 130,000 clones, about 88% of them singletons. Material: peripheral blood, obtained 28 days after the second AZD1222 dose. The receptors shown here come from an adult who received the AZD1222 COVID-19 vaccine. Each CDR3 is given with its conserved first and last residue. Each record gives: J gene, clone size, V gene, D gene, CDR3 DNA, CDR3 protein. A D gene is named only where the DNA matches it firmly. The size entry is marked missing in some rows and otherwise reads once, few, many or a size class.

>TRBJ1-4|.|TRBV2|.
TGTGCCAGCAGTGAACCTCGGGGCGGGTTGGCTAATGAAAAACTGTTTTTT
CASSEPRGGLANEKLFF
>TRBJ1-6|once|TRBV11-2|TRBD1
TGTGCCAGCAGAAGACCCACAGGGGGATCTTCACCCCTCCACTTT
CASRRPTGGSSPLHF
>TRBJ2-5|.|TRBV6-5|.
TGTGCCACCTCCGGGACAATTCAAGAGACCCAGTACTTC
CATSGTIQETQYF
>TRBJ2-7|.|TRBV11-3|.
TGTGCCAGCAGCTCACTGGGCGAGCAGTACTTC
CASSSLGEQYF
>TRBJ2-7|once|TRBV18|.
TGTGCCAGCTCACCAAGGGCGGGACCCAGCTCCTACGAGCAGTACTTC
CASSPRAGPSSYEQYF
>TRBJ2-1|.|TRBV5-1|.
TGCGCCAGCAGCTTGCCGGGGCAGAACAATGAGCAGTTCTTC
CASSLPGQNNEQFF
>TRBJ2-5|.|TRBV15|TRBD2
TGTGCCACCAGCTTTAGCGGGGCCCAAGAGACCCAGTACTTC
CATSFSGAQETQYF
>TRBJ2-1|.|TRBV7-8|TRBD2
TGTGCCAGCAGCCCCCGGGGACTAGCGTTCTACAATGAGCAGTTCTTC
CASSPRGLAFYNEQFF
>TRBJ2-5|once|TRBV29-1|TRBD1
TGCAGCGTTGAGGGGACAGGGGATAGAGTGACCCAGTACTTC
CSVEGTGDRVTQYF
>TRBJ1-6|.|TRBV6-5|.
TGTGCCAGCAGCGGAGAGGTTGATTCACCCCTCCACTTT
CASSGEVDSPLHF
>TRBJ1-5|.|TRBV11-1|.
TGTGCCAGCAGCGTCCAGTCTAATCAGCCCCAGCATTTT
CASSVQSNQPQHF
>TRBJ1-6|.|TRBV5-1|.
TGCGCCAGCAATTCAGGTCAATATAGTTCACCCCTCCACTTT
CASNSGQYSSPLHF
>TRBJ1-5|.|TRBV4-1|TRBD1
TGCGCCAGCAGCCAAGGCCCCCAGGGGGGCAATCAGCCCCAGCATTTT
CASSQGPQGGNQPQHF
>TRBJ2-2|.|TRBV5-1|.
TGCGCCAGCAGCTTCGGGACATCAACCGGGGAGCTGTTTTTT
CASSFGTSTGELFF
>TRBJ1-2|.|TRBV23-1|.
TGCGCCAGCAGCCCCCAGGGGTGGCGGGTGACCTTC
CASSPQGWRVTF
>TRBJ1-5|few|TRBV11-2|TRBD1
TGTGCCAGCAGTCTCGACAGGGGCAATCAGCCCCAGCATTTT
CASSLDRGNQPQHF
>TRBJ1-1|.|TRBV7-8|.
TGTGCCAGCAGCCCGGTGAGTCGGAGAAACACTGAAGCTTTCTTT
CASSPVSRRNTEAFF
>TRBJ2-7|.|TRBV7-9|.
TGTGCCAGCAGCCCCCGTTGGGGACCGAATGTCCCCTCCTACGAGCAGTACTTC
CASSPRWGPNVPSYEQYF
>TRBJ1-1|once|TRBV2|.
TGTGCCAGCAGTGAATTGGTTGGGGTCGAGGCTTTCTTT
CASSELVGVEAFF
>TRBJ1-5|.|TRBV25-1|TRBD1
TGTGCCAGCAGTGGCCCTAGGGACAGTCCGAATCAGCCCCAGCATTTT
CASSGPRDSPNQPQHF
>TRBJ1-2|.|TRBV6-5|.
TGTGCCAGCTTTACATTAAACTATGGCTACACCTTC
CASFTLNYGYTF
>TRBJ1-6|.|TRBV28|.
TGTGCCAGCAGGATGGCTCCGGGACTAAGCTCCTATAATTCACCCCTCCACTTT
CASRMAPGLSSYNSPLHF
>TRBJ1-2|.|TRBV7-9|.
TGTGCCAGCAGCTTAGCGGGGGCGATCTATGGCTACACCTTC
CASSLAGAIYGYTF
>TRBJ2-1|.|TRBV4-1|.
TGCGCCAGCAGCCTTGATGGCGGGACCTACAATGAGCAGTTCTTC
CASSLDGGTYNEQFF
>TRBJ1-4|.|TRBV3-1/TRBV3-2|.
TGTGCCAGCAGCCAGAAAGGAACTAATGAAAAACTGTTTTTT
CASSQKGTNEKLFF
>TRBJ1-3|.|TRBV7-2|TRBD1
TGTGCCAGCAGCACTGACAGGGGGCCTGGAAACACCATATATTTT
CASSTDRGPGNTIYF
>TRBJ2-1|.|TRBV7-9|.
TGTGCCAGCAGCTTAGGGGGGCTCTACAATGAGCAGTTCTTC
CASSLGGLYNEQFF
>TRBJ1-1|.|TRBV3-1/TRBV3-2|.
TGTGCCAGCAGCTCCCGGCGGGGGGCGAGCACTGAAGCTTTCTTT
CASSSRRGASTEAFF
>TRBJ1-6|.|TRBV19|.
TGTGCCAGTAGTATAGTGGACCGGGGGTATTCACCCCTCCACTTT
CASSIVDRGYSPLHF
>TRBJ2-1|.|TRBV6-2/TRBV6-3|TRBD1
TGTGCCAGCAGTTACTCGATTGTCCGGACAGGGGGCAATGAGCAGTTCTTC
CASSYSIVRTGGNEQFF
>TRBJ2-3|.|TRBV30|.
TGTGCCTGGAGGGACGGAGCATTCACAGATACGCAGTATTTT
CAWRDGAFTDTQYF
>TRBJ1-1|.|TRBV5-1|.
TGCGCCAGCAGCTTTTCCCGGAGGAACACTGAAGCTTTCTTT
CASSFSRRNTEAFF
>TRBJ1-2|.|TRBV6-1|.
TGTGCCAGCAGTGAAGGGAACGCACCGGCAGGAGGCTACACCTTC
CASSEGNAPAGGYTF
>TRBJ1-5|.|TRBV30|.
TGTGCCTGGGCAGGGGCCCGAGATCAGCCCCAGCATTTT
CAWAGARDQPQHF
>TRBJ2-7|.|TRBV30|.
TGTGCCTGGAGTGTCCGGGTTTTCAGCTCCTACGAGCAGTACTTC
CAWSVRVFSSYEQYF
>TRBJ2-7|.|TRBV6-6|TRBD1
TGTGCCAGCAGTTACTCGGGACAGGGCTACGAGCAGTACTTC
CASSYSGQGYEQYF
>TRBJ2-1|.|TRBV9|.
TGTGCCAGCGGAATGGGGGGTAACTCCTACAATGAGCAGTTCTTC
CASGMGGNSYNEQFF